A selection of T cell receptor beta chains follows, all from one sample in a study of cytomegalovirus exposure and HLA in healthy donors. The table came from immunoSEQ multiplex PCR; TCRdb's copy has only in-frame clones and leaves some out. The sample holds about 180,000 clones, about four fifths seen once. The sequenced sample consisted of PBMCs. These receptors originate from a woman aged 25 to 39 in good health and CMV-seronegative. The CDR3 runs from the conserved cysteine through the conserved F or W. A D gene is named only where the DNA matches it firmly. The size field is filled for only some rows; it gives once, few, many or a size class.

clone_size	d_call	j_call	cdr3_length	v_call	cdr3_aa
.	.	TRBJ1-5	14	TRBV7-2	CASSRDTPNQPQHF
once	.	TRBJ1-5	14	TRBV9	CASGADRYNQPQHF
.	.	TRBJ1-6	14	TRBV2	CASSSGYSGPPLHF
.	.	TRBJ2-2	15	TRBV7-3	CASSSGIGNTGELFF
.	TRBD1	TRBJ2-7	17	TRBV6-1	CASSEARIRDRGRGQYF
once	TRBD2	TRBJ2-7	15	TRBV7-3	CASSSNPSGGSEQYF
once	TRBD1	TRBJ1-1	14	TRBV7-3	CASSSTGGSTEAFF
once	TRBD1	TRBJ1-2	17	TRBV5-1	CASSLVGRGRKYYGYTF
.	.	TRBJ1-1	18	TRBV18	CASSPPEWAGELDTEAFF
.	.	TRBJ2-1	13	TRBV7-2	CASSLIRGNEQFF
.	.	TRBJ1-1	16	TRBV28	CASSPTDSYLNTEAFF
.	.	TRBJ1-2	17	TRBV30	CAWSVWGGVGGNYGYTF
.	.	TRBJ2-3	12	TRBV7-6	CASSSQRDTQYF
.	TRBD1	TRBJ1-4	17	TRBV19	CASRDRGTITTNEKLFF
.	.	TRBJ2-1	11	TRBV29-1	CSSRSLDEQFF
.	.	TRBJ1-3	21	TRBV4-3	CASSQDPQVELGTLSGNTIYF
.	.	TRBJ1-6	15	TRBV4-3	CASNQGRSYNSPLHF
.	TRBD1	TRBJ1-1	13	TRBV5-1	CASSLTGVTEAFF
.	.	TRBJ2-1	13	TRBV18	CASSPGGGNEQFF
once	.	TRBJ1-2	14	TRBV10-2	CASSEIGKLSGYTF
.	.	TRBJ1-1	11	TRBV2	CASTTRTEAFF
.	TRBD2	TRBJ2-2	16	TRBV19	CASSAGLAGSTGELFF
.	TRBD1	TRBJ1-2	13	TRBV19	CASSPDRGYGYTF
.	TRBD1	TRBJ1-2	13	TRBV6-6	CASSKGQGYGYTF
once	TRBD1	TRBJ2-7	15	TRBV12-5	CASGTGQGDSYEQYF
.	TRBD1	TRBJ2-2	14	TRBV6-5	CASRPDRVTGELFF
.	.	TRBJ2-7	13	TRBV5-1	CASSGGTRHEQYF
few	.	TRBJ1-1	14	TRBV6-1	CASSEVLGGTEAFF
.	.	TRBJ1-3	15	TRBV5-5	CASSPITGFGNTIYF
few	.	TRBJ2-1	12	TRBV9	CASSVGPSEQFF
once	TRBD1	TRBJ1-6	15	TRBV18	CASSSQGVENSPLHF
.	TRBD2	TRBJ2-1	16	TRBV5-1	CASSISSGGSYNEQFF
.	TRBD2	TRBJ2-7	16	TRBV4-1	CASSQDRAGRSYEQYF
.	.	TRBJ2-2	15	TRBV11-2	CASSSGTFDTGELFF
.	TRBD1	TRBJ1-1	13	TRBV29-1	CSVAEGQDARAFF
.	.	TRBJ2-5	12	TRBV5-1	CASSLRRETQYF
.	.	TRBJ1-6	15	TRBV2	CASSVQGGNNSPLHF
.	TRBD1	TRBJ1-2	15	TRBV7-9	CASSLGAGGLYGYTF
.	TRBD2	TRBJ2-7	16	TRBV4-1	CASSQISGVSSYEQYF
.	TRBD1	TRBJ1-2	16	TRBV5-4	CASSLGDREVNYGYTF
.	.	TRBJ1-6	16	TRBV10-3	CASARTESSYNSPLHF
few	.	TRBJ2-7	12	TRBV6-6	CASSTGSYEQYF
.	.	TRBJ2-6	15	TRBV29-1	CSVEALGSGANVLTF
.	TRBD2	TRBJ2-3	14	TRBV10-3	CASATSGGADTQYF
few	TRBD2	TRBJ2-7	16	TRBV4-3	CASSQETGGSFYEQYF
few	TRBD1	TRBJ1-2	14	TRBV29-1	CSVGFSQGANGYTF
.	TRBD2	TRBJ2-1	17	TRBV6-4	CASSDGWRGSSYNEQFF
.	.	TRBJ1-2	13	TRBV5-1	CASSLPSSHGYTF
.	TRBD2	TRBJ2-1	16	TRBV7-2	CASSLVASGSYNEQFF
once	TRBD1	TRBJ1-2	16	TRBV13	CASSLERDREAYGYTF